This T cell receptor beta chain was documented in a study of PD-L1 blockade in urothelial cancer. Study-wide background: Patients' atezolizumab regimen, 1,200 mg intravenously every 3 weeks, began around 2014. T cells numbered a median of approximately 140,000 in the blood samples.

Germline lookup yields CDR1 MNHEY and CDR2 SVGAGI. The CDR3 is 15 residues long. V shed 2 bases and J 6 bases; nucleotides not matched to a gene: 6. Study results and caveats: Tumor-associated TCR clones expanded more in blood at 3 weeks in patients with durable benefit.

Using immunoSEQ multiplex PCR, the repertoire was profiled, and TCRdb retains in-frame clones only, with some absent. The data show roughly 130,000 clones, with approximately 84% seen just once and 3.2% held by the top ten. Documented time point: pretreatment peripheral blood. The patients had locally advanced or metastatic urothelial carcinoma. Comments on this clone: What it binds is not known.

The V gene is TRBV6-5, the J gene TRBJ2-1; 8 bases line up with TRBD2. The receptor was isolated from a man in his forties or fifties with urothelial cancer. This specimen consisted of PBMCs, obtained around atezolizumab (anti-PD-L1) treatment. In DNA form, the CDR3 reads TGTGCCAGCAGTTACGCCGGACTAGCAGGCAATGAGCAGTTCTTC. The encoded protein is CASSYAGLAGNEQFF.